The clone carrying this T cell receptor beta chain was detected only once. The target antigen is unknown. V was clipped by 3 bases and J by 4 bases, with 16 bases between them. This CDR3 comprises 15 residues. CDR1 is GTSNPN, CDR2 SVGIG, per germline (reference sequence). The data originate from a study of cytomegalovirus exposure and HLA in healthy donors. Study conclusions and caveats: Rarity held for most TCR sequences, but there were some public TCRs that occurred in many donors. The study had only CMV serostatus as immune exposure information. Links to common viral pathogens appeared, in a later analysis, for several of the most significant clusters. Reports showed the classifier diagnosing cytomegalovirus status with high specificity and sensitivity.

Vbeta (60) and Jbeta (13) primers were used in the PCR. The data were produced by immunoSEQ multiplex PCR, yet TCRdb's version contains in-frame clones alone and is incomplete. The sample holds about 130,000 clones, 60% to 75% seen once. The chain links TRBV30 to TRBJ1-5; D is perhaps TRBD1 (5 bases). What was sequenced was PBMCs. This sequence was found in a woman aged 45-65 years in good health and CMV-seropositive. CDR3 sequence (DNA): TGTGCCTGGAGCCAGGGCGGCCGGAGAAATCAGCCCCAGCATTTT. This sequence encodes CAWSQGGRRNQPQHF.